Only a few counts were recorded for the clone carrying this T cell receptor beta chain. In the same sample, other DNA sequences code for this CDR3. The CDR3 is made up of 14 amino acids. The V gene lost 2 bases and the J gene lost 7 bases, with 13 bases spanning the gap. Germline CDR1 reads SGDLS; CDR2 reads YYNGEE. This sample was included in a study of T cell responses to AZD1222 COVID-19 vaccine. Profiling relied on immunoSEQ multiplex PCR, and the TCRdb table lists in-frame clones only, not all of them. Of tens of thousands of clones in the sample, 76% were seen once. Material: peripheral blood, obtained on day 0 of AZD1222 vaccination. The rearrangement joins TRBV9 to TRBJ1-5; the D gene is possibly TRBD1 (6 bases). The source of this sequence is an adult in good health. CDR3 nucleotide sequence: TGTGCCAGCAGCGTGGTCAGGGGTCGACAGCCCCAGCATTTT. Translation gives CASSVVRGRQPQHF.